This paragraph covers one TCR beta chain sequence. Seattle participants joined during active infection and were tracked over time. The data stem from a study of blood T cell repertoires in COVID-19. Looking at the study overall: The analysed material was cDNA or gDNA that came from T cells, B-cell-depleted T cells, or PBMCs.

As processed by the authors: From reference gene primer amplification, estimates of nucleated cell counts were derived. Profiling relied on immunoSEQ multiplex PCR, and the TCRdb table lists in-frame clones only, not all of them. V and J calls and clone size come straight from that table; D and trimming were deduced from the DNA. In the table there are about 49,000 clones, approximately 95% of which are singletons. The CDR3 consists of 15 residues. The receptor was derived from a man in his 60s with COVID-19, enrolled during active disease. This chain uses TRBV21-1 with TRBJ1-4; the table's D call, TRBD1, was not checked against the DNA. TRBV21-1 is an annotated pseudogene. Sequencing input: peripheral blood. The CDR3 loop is CASTPARGINKKLFF. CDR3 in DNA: TGTGCCAGCACCCCCGCCAGGGGGATTAATAAAAAACTGTTTTTT.